Listed here are 17 T cell receptor beta chains from one sample, sequenced in a study of human T cells and chemical hapten exposure. One entry per CDR3 protein, called by TCRdb with MiXCR from the RACE reads. In the table there are around 380,000 distinct CDR3 sequences, roughly 5% of which are singletons. The time point was: patch test 1, 2 weeks after DPC sensitization. Treatment given: therapeutic diphenylcyclopropenone sensitization with weekly scalp DPC. The sample was whole blood, taken in connection with sensitization to the hapten diphenylcyclopropenone (DPC). The receptors were gathered from a woman between 50 and 59 years old with alopecia areata. Some clones in this sample may be carry-over from other donors' samples.

The sample holds many counts of this clonotype. This chain connects TRBV9 to TRBJ2-3, with D unresolved. The CDR3 is 15 amino acids. Germline V gene data show CDR1 as SGDLS and CDR2 as YYNGEE. V gave up 0 bases and J gave up 3 bases, with 11 bases separating them. The CDR3 sequence: CASSVAPQLTDTQYF. The CDR3 region has the DNA TGTGCCAGCAGCGTAGCCCCGCAGCTGACAGATACGCAGTATTTT.

This clonotype showed up many times. The chain joins TRBV29-1 to TRBJ2-7; 11 positions agree with TRBD2. This CDR3 comprises 14 residues. V dropped 4 bases and J dropped 2; count of bases not matched to a gene: 4. Germline V gene lookup returns CDR1 SQVTM and CDR2 ANQGSEA. Here the CDR3 reads CSVALAGGPYEQYF. The CDR3 DNA reads as TGCAGCGTTGCCCTAGCGGGGGGACCCTACGAGCAGTACTTC.

This chain joins TRBV12-3 or TRBV12-4 and TRBJ1-1, with a possible D match to TRBD1 (5 bases). The germline V and J ends were trimmed by 4 bases and 5 bases, with 11 bases remaining between them. CDR3 length equals 13 residues. The CDR3 sequence: CASSSRGITEAFF. The CDR3 coding sequence is TGTGCCAGCAGTTCACGGGGGATAACTGAAGCTTTCTTT.

This clonotype has only a few counts. The J gene is TRBJ2-1, the V gene TRBV23-1, with D unresolved. TRBV23-1 falls under the ORF class, with uncertain function. The CDR3 is 8 amino acids. The ends were cut back, 4 bases at V and 15 bases at J, with 4 bases in the middle. The CDR3 DNA sequence: TGCGCCAGCAGTCTATGGTTCTTC. Encoded protein: CASSLWFF.

This clonotype has a count of ten or more. This chain links TRBV6-2 or TRBV6-3 with TRBJ1-5, with TRBD1 identical over 7 bases. Losses at the gene ends were 2 bases for V and 5 bases for J; bases not matched to a gene: 3. Per germline, CDR1 MNHEY and CDR2 SVGEGT. CDR3 length: 14 amino acids. CDR3 residues: CASSYDREHQPQHF. CDR3 coding DNA: TGTGCCAGCAGTTACGACAGGGAACATCAGCCCCAGCATTTT.

The table lists this clonotype with many counts. The V gene is TRBV7-2, the J gene TRBJ2-5; D not resolved. The CDR3 is made up of 13 amino acids. Trimming pared 11 bases from V and 5 bases from J, leaving 18 bases between. Looked up from germline, CDR1 is SGHTA and CDR2 is FQGNSA. CDR3: CASVLWAGETQYF. The CDR3 bases are TGTGCCTCCGTGCTCTGGGCCGGGGAGACCCAGTACTTC.

This clonotype was seen repeatedly, ten times or more. V usage is TRBV11-2 and J usage is TRBJ1-5; TRBD1 is a possible D gene (6 bases). Trimming cost V 6 bases and J 3 bases, with 12 bases left between them. Germline V lookup: CDR1 SGHAT, CDR2 FQNNGV. This CDR3 spans 14 amino acids. The CDR3 reads CASSADSNNQPQHF. The CDR3 nucleotides read TGTGCCAGCAGTGCGGACAGCAACAATCAGCCCCAGCATTTT.

At least ten counts were recorded for this clonotype. V and J are TRBV9 and TRBJ2-6, with D tentatively TRBD1 or TRBD2 (6 bases each). CDR1 is SGDLS and CDR2 is YYNGEE in the germline V gene. The CDR3 totals 17 residues. V gave up 0 bases and J gave up 2 bases, with 12 bases separating them. In nucleotides, the CDR3 is TGTGCCAGCAGCGTAGCCGGGGGCACGACTGGGGCCAACGTCCTGACTTTC. It codes for CASSVAGGTTGANVLTF.

This clonotype has a count of ten or more. The chain joins TRBV30 to TRBJ2-1; 9 bases are shared with TRBD2. V lost 3 bases and J lost 3; bases outside the gene matches: 3. In germline, CDR1 is GTSNPN, CDR2 SVGIG (reference sequence). This CDR3 has 14 residues. The CDR3 sequence is CAWSSSGVYNEQFF. For the CDR3, the DNA is TGTGCCTGGAGCTCTAGCGGGGTCTACAATGAGCAGTTCTTC. Variable domain in full (rest from reference TRBV30 and TRBJ2-1): SQTIHQWPATLVQPVGSPLSLECTVEGTSNPNLYWYRQAAGRGLQLLFYSVGIGQISSEVPQNLSASRPQDRQFILSSKKLLLSDSGFYLCAWSSSGVYNEQFFGPGTRLTVL.

This chain connects TRBV5-6 to TRBJ1-1, with a tentative D call TRBD1 (5 bases). CDR3 size: 13 residues. The germline V gene has CDR1 SGHDT and CDR2 YYEEEE. Trimming shortened V by 2 bases and J by 5 bases, and 10 bases separated the two germline ends. CDR3 DNA sequence: TGTGCCAGCAGCTTAAGAGGGGTGACTGAAGCTTTCTTT. Protein product: CASSLRGVTEAFF. Full variable domain (outside the CDR3, taken from reference TRBV5-6 and TRBJ1-1): DAGVTQSPTHLIKTRGQQVTLRCSPKSGHDTVSWYQQALGQGPQFIFQYYEEEERQRGNFPDRFSGHQFPNYSSELNVNALLLGDSALYLCASSLRGVTEAFFGQGTRLTVV.

This clonotype was found many times. This chain uses TRBV5-1 with TRBJ2-7, with D perhaps matching TRBD1 (5 bases). Germline CDR1 SGHRS, CDR2 YFSETQ. The CDR3 runs to 13 residues. V lost 0 bases, J lost 5 bases, and 9 bases lay in between. CDR3 loop: CASSLARGNEQYF. In nucleotides, the CDR3 is TGCGCCAGCAGCTTGGCAAGGGGCAACGAGCAGTACTTC.

The rearrangement uses TRBV7-6 and TRBJ2-2; 9 nucleotides match TRBD2. Germline V gene data show CDR1 as SGHVS and CDR2 as FNYEAQ. The CDR3 is made up of 19 amino acids. Trimming at V came to 0 bases and at J to 3 bases, leaving 11 bases not matched to a gene. The CDR3 nucleotides are TGTGCCAGCAGCTTAGCGCTCGGTAGCGGGGGCCTCGACACCGGGGAGCTGTTTTTT. Translating it yields CASSLALGSGGLDTGELFF.

In this sample, this clonotype turned up a few times. The genes are TRBV9 and TRBJ1-1; D uncertain. CDR1 SGDLS and CDR2 YYNGEE come from the germline V gene. The CDR3 covers 15 residues. V was shortened by 0 bases and J by 4 bases, with 13 bases between the two germline ends. CDR3 in amino acids: CASSVEVREFTEAFF. The CDR3 DNA reads TGTGCCAGCAGCGTAGAGGTTAGGGAATTCACTGAAGCTTTCTTT.

Ten or more counts support this clonotype. J is TRBJ1-3 and V is TRBV9, with D possibly matching TRBD1 (6 bases). This CDR3 is built from 15 residues. V was trimmed by 6 bases and J by 0 bases, leaving 13 bases between them. CDR1 and CDR2 from the germline V gene are SGDLS and YYNGEE. The CDR3 DNA follows: TGTGCCAGCACCGTGACAGGATACTCTGGAAACACCATATATTTT. Translation: CASTVTGYSGNTIYF.

This clonotype has just a few counts. The gene calls are TRBV12-3 or TRBV12-4 and TRBJ2-4; possibly TRBD2 for D (5 bases). Deletions cut 8 bases from V and 2 bases from J, with 10 bases between. The length of the CDR3 is 13 residues. CDR3 residues: CASRRGSKNIQYF. CDR3 DNA: TGTGCCAGCCGACGGGGATCCAAAAACATTCAGTACTTC.

This clonotype has ten or more counts. The chain couples TRBV5-5 to TRBJ1-5; the D is unclear. The CDR3 runs to 14 residues. Deletions cut 5 bases from V and 3 bases from J, with 12 bases between. CDR1 is SGHKS and CDR2 is YYEKEE in the germline V gene (reference sequence). The CDR3 region is CASRTGFDNQPQHF. In DNA, the CDR3 is TGTGCCAGCAGGACGGGGTTCGACAATCAGCCCCAGCATTTT.

This clonotype was seen many times. The chain uses TRBV7-2 and TRBJ2-6; D possibly corresponds to TRBD1 (6 bases). The CDR3 covers 18 residues. Germline loops: CDR1 SGHTA, CDR2 FQGNSA. The V end lost 5 bases, the J end lost 0 bases, and 17 bases lay between the germline ends. The CDR3 loop reads CASSPRGQSFSGANVLTF. As DNA, the CDR3 is TGTGCCAGCAGCCCCCGCGGACAGTCCTTCTCTGGGGCCAACGTCCTGACTTTC. Using reference TRBV7-2 and TRBJ2-6 for the parts outside the CDR3, the full variable domain is GAGVSQSPSNKVTEKGKDVELRCDPISGHTALYWYRQSLGQGLEFLIYFQGNSAPDKSGLPSDRFSAERTGGSVSTLTIQRTQQEDSAVYLCASSPRGQSFSGANVLTFGAGSRLTVL.